The sequence of this T cell receptor (beta chain) was determined in a study of blood T cell repertoires in COVID-19. In the source study's methods: By means of reference gene primer amplification, nucleated cell counts were estimated. Clones were read by immunoSEQ multiplex PCR, and TCRdb kept only the in-frame ones, dropping some. The DNA gave D and trimming, while V, J and clone size come from that table. This table has about 200,000 clones, around 89% appearing once. The cohort comprised adults aged about 18 to 100 years residing in about two dozen US areas. Trimming left V 6 bases short and J 10 bases short, with 15 bases between. CDR1 and CDR2 (germline): SNHLY, FYNNEI. The length of the CDR3 is 13 residues.

This TCR was sampled from a woman younger than 35 who had recovered from COVID-19. Sequenced: PBMCs or T cells enriched from blood (not recorded which). The V call is TRBV2, the J call TRBJ1-4; D may be TRBD1 (5 bases). For the CDR3, the DNA is TGTGCCAGCAGCTTGGACAATCTCGGAAAACTGTTTTTT. Translating it yields CASSLDNLGKLFF.